The text below deals with one T cell receptor (beta chain). Its antigen is not identified. This entry belongs to a study of T cells after yellow fever vaccination. General study findings and limits: Subsequent to the booster, the majority of primary-vaccination clones reappeared (roughly 95% CD4, 85% to 90% CD8).

The CDR3 totals 14 residues. V was clipped by 0 bases and J by 2 bases, with 6 bases between them. CDR1 SGHRS and CDR2 YFSETQ come from the germline V gene. MiXCR was run by TCRdb on the 5' RACE reads, yielding one entry per CDR3 protein. Of 200,000 to 250,000 distinct CDR3 sequences listed, 3.2% were seen once; the top ten hold around 3%. Sequenced here: CD4+ T cells sorted from PBMCs, sampled 10 days after the yellow fever booster vaccination. The chain recombines TRBV5-1 with TRBJ2-1; D is unclear. This TCR came from a man between 18 and 35 years old who received the YFV17D yellow fever vaccine. CDR3 amino acids: CASSLDSTYNEQFF. The CDR3 nucleotides are TGCGCCAGCAGCTTGGACAGTACCTACAATGAGCAGTTCTTC.